Listed here are 26 T cell receptor beta chains from one sample, sequenced in a study of Ad26.COV2.S vaccination and SARS-CoV-2 variants. As for treatment: roughly 18 received Ad26.COV2.S at low or high dose, single or two shots; roughly five received placebo; per-sample allocation not given. Collection of the samples took place on day 63 after the first injection of vaccine or placebo. The repertoire was sequenced with immunoSEQ multiplex PCR; TCRdb's copy has only in-frame clones and lacks some. The sample gives about 240,000 clones, around 89% of which show up once; over 8.5% is in the top ten. The sequencing used peripheral blood, collected in a trial of Ad26.COV2.S vaccine versus placebo. Receptor source: a person aged 18 to 65 who received the Ad26.COV2.S COVID-19 vaccine or a placebo.

The V and J genes are TRBV18 and TRBJ1-6, with a possible D match to TRBD1 (6 bases). Germline CDR1 reads KGHSH; CDR2 reads LQKENI. This CDR3 contains 15 residues. V gave up 3 bases and J gave up 5 bases, with 11 bases separating them. The CDR3 DNA reads as TGTGCCAGCTCACCTCCGGGACAAGATAATTCACCCCTCCACTTT. It specifies CASSPPGQDNSPLHF. Based on the CDR3 plus reference TRBV18 and TRBJ1-6, the full variable domain is NAGVMQNPRHLVRRRGQEARLRCSPMKGHSHVYWYRQLPEEGLKFMVYLQKENIIDESGMPKERFSAEFPKEGPSILRIQQVVRGDSAAYFCASSPPGQDNSPLHFGNGTRLTVT.

The chain joins TRBV3-1 (or the pseudogene TRBV3-2) to TRBJ2-2; 7 positions agree with TRBD1. The CDR3 runs 17 residues. V lost 3 bases to trimming and J lost 5 bases; unmatched junction nucleotides: 12. The germline gives CDR1 LGHDT, CDR2 YNNKEL (reference sequence). The CDR3 region has the DNA TGTGCCAGCAGCCAGCAGTTAGGGGGCCCGGGAACCGGGGAGCTGTTTTTT. Its translation: CASSQQLGGPGTGELFF.

This clone has just one count. The V and J genes are TRBV18 and TRBJ1-2; TRBD1 matches 8 bases. The CDR3 is 14 amino acids. The V segment lost 6 bases and the J segment 3 bases; nucleotides outside the gene matches: 6. The germline V gene encodes CDR1 KGHSH and CDR2 LQKENI. CDR3 amino acids: CASSGTGDHYGYTF. The CDR3 DNA reads TGTGCCAGCTCGGGGACAGGCGACCACTATGGCTACACCTTC.

The chain employs TRBV27 and TRBJ1-6, with a tentative D call TRBD1 (6 bases). The CDR3 length is 13 residues. V was shortened by 6 bases and J by 9 bases, with 12 bases between the two germline ends. The germline V gene has CDR1 MNHEY and CDR2 SMNVEV (reference sequence). The CDR3 region is CASSQQGSSPLHF. The DNA for the CDR3 is TGTGCCAGCAGCCAACAGGGATCTTCACCCCTCCACTTT.

The V call is TRBV5-1, the J call TRBJ2-3; 11 bases fit TRBD2. The CDR3 is 16 residues long. Germline trimming cut 3 bases from V and 6 bases from J; bases unmatched to any gene: 9. The germline V gene has CDR1 SGHRS and CDR2 YFSETQ. The CDR3: CASSSGTSGGADTQYF. DNA of the CDR3: TGCGCCAGCAGCTCCGGGACTAGCGGAGGGGCGGATACGCAGTATTTT.

To note about this clone: One junction end disagrees with the germline gene, perhaps due to a read error. The chain is built from TRBV12-3 or TRBV12-4 and TRBJ2-3; D is perhaps TRBD1 (6 bases). This CDR3 has 10 amino acids. The DNA for the CDR3 is TGCGCCACGAGGGGGGATACGCAGTATTTT. Protein: CATRGDTQYF.

The chain carries TRBV30 and TRBJ2-7; 10 bases match TRBD1. Germline V gene sequence: CDR1 GTSNPN, CDR2 SVGIG (reference sequence). V lost 7 bases and J lost 4; bases outside the gene matches: 7. The CDR3 is made up of 13 amino acids. As DNA, the CDR3 is TGTGCCTTGACCGGGACAGGGGAATACGAGCAGTACTTC. Its protein is CALTGTGEYEQYF.

The rearrangement uses TRBV2 and TRBJ2-2, with D perhaps matching TRBD2 (5 bases). Per germline, CDR1 SNHLY and CDR2 FYNNEI. Trimming pared 4 bases from V and 6 bases from J, leaving 9 bases between. CDR3 size: 13 residues. The CDR3 loop is CASSVVGAGELFF. Here the CDR3 DNA reads TGTGCCAGCAGTGTAGTGGGAGCCGGGGAGCTGTTTTTT.

This clone was detected once. V usage is TRBV7-3 and J usage is TRBJ1-1; 8 bases are shared with TRBD1. The CDR3 loop spans 13 amino acids. With 4 bases clipped from V and 7 bases from J, the junction kept 5 bases outside the gene matches. CDR1 and CDR2 (germline): SGHTA, FQGTGA. The CDR3 spells CASSSQGQGEAFF. The DNA for the CDR3 is TGTGCCAGCAGCTCTCAAGGACAGGGTGAAGCTTTCTTT.

In its sample, this clone was seen a few times. This chain links TRBV6-2 or TRBV6-3 with TRBJ1-5, with unresolved D. From germline, CDR1 is MNHEY and CDR2 SVGEGT. CDR3 length equals 17 residues. V was clipped by 6 bases and J by 0 bases, with 18 bases between them. The CDR3 is CASSHGKGRFSNQPQHF. For the CDR3, the DNA is TGTGCCAGCAGCCATGGTAAGGGTCGATTTAGCAATCAGCCCCAGCATTTT.

This rearrangement joins TRBV6-2 or TRBV6-3 to TRBJ2-2; no firm D call. V lost 6 bases to trimming and J lost 2 bases, with 4 bases between them. The CDR3 is made up of 12 amino acids. Germline CDR1 and CDR2: MNHEY and SVGEGT. CDR3: CASSQNTGELFF. CDR3 sequence (DNA): TGTGCCAGCAGCCAAAACACCGGGGAGCTGTTTTTT.

The chain couples TRBV9 to TRBJ2-3; the D gene is possibly TRBD2 (5 bases). In germline, CDR1 is SGDLS, CDR2 YYNGEE. This CDR3 spans 14 amino acids. Trimming left V 0 bases short and J 6 bases short, with 11 bases between. CDR3: CASSVAGSVDTQYF. CDR3 nucleotides: TGTGCCAGCAGCGTAGCGGGGTCAGTGGATACGCAGTATTTT.

The V gene is TRBV27, the J gene TRBJ2-7; 10 nucleotides line up with TRBD1. The CDR3 totals 15 residues. Germline V gene lookup returns CDR1 MNHEY and CDR2 SMNVEV (reference sequence). Unmatched junction bases numbered 11, after V lost 5 bases and J lost 7 bases. The CDR3 coding sequence is TGTGCCAGCAGTATGGATCGGGACAGGGGACGAGAGCAGTACTTC. Its protein product is CASSMDRDRGREQYF.

The V gene is TRBV29-1, the J gene TRBJ1-2; D perhaps matches TRBD1 (6 bases). The CDR3 is 13 residues long. CDR1 is SQVTM, CDR2 ANQGSEA, per germline. The V and J ends lost 6 bases and 6 bases respectively, with 17 bases between them. The DNA for the CDR3 is TGCAGCGTGCCGACAGGCTCCAAGGATGGCTACACCTTC. Translating it yields CSVPTGSKDGYTF.

This clone was detected a few times. The gene calls are TRBV10-1 and TRBJ1-6; TRBD1 might be the D (5 bases). CDR3 size: 13 residues. CDR1 WNHNN and CDR2 SYGVQD come from the germline V gene (reference sequence). V lost 6 bases and J 10 bases, leaving 13 bases between the germline ends. For the CDR3, the DNA is TGCGCCAGCAGCACAGGAGTCGGGTCACCCCTCCACTTT. This codes for CASSTGVGSPLHF.

The rearrangement links TRBV5-1 to TRBJ1-2, with D hard to call. The CDR3 consists of 12 residues. Germline V gives CDR1 SGHRS, CDR2 YFSETQ. V was pared by 0 bases and J by 8 bases, with 8 bases between. CDR3 region: CASSLAGMGYTF. The CDR3 DNA reads TGCGCCAGCAGCTTGGCGGGGATGGGCTACACCTTC.

This rearrangement joins TRBV28 to TRBJ1-2; D uncertain. CDR3 length equals 13 residues. V lost 7 bases and J 4 bases, leaving 13 bases between the germline ends. Germline CDR1 MDHEN, CDR2 SYDVKM. The CDR3 nucleotides read TGTGCCAGCATAGCTCAATCGACCTATGGCTACACCTTC. Translated, it gives CASIAQSTYGYTF.

This clone has only a few counts. The chain recombines TRBV6-5 with TRBJ1-1; possible D gene TRBD1, 5 bases. CDR1 is MNHEY, CDR2 SVGAGI, per germline. CDR3 length: 14 amino acids. Between the trimmed V and J ends, which lost 4 bases and 8 bases, there was a span of 17 bases. The CDR3 DNA reads as TGTGCCAGCAGTTCGGCCCAGGGTAGGGCCGAAGCTTTCTTT. Amino acid sequence: CASSSAQGRAEAFF.

The rearrangement links TRBV4-3 to TRBJ2-6; the D is unclear. Trimming left V 4 bases short and J 0 bases short, with 13 bases between. Per the germline V gene, CDR1 is LGHNA and CDR2 is YSLEER. This CDR3 has 17 amino acids. CDR3 region: CASSPDRQDSGANVLTF. The DNA for the CDR3 is TGCGCCAGCAGCCCAGATCGCCAGGACTCTGGGGCCAACGTCCTGACTTTC.

The chain joins TRBV5-1 to TRBJ2-3, with 12 nucleotides matching TRBD2. Germline V gene sequence: CDR1 SGHRS, CDR2 YFSETQ. The CDR3 has 17 amino acids. J gave up 1 base and V 3 bases, and 6 bases lay outside the gene matches. CDR3 coding DNA: TGCGCCAGCAGCTCCTCAAGGACTAGCGGGGGCACAGATACGCAGTATTTT. It translates to CASSSSRTSGGTDTQYF.

This chain connects TRBV28 to TRBJ2-5, with TRBD1 identical over 7 bases. The CDR3 consists of 14 residues. V lost 5 bases and J lost 2; bases outside the gene matches: 5. CDR1 and CDR2 from the germline V gene are MDHEN and SYDVKM. The CDR3 DNA sequence: TGTGCCAGCAGTGTCGGGACAGTTCAAGAGACCCAGTACTTC. Its protein is CASSVGTVQETQYF. The variable domain in full, completed from reference TRBV28 and TRBJ2-5, reads DVKVTQSSRYLVKRTGEKVFLECVQDMDHENMFWYRQDPGLGLRLIYFSYDVKMKEKGDIPEGYSVSREKKERFSLILESASTNQTSMYLCASSVGTVQETQYFGPGTRLLVL.

The chain couples TRBV18 to TRBJ2-7; D call uncertain. The germline CDR1 and CDR2 sequences are KGHSH and LQKENI. Trimming took 3 bases from V and 3 from J, leaving 6 bases between them. The CDR3 spans 12 residues. In DNA, the CDR3 is TGTGCCAGCTCACCTGACATCTACGAGCAGTACTTC. Protein product: CASSPDIYEQYF.

This clone was picked up a small number of times. The gene calls are TRBV7-2 and TRBJ2-7, with 7 bases identical to TRBD2. The CDR3 extends over 15 amino acids. The V segment lost 5 bases and the J segment 0 bases; nucleotides outside the gene matches: 7. Germline assignment: CDR1 SGHTA and CDR2 FQGNSA. CDR3 sequence (DNA): TGTGCCAGCAGCCCACTAGCGCCCAGCTCCTACGAGCAGTACTTC. Amino acids: CASSPLAPSSYEQYF. The complete variable domain, with remaining parts taken from reference TRBV7-2 and TRBJ2-7, reads GAGVSQSPSNKVTEKGKDVELRCDPISGHTALYWYRQSLGQGLEFLIYFQGNSAPDKSGLPSDRFSAERTGGSVSTLTIQRTQQEDSAVYLCASSPLAPSSYEQYFGPGTRLTVT.

V gene TRBV11-2 combines with J gene TRBJ2-3, with TRBD2 identical over 7 bases. The J segment lost 2 bases and the V segment lost 2 bases, leaving 4 bases of the junction unmatched. The CDR3 sequence is 15 residues long. CDR1 is SGHAT, CDR2 FQNNGV, per germline. The DNA for the CDR3 is TGTGCCAGCAGCTTACAAGCGGGGCCCACAGATACGCAGTATTTT. Residues: CASSLQAGPTDTQYF.

V is TRBV18 and J is TRBJ2-1; 7 positions agree with TRBD2. The CDR3 totals 16 residues. V was clipped by 1 base and J by 5 bases; unmatched bases: 8. Germline V gives CDR1 KGHSH, CDR2 LQKENI. CDR3 residues: CASSPRASGTNNEQFF. CDR3 DNA sequence: TGTGCCAGCTCACCACGGGCTAGCGGTACCAACAATGAGCAGTTCTTC. The full variable domain, with the rest looked up from reference TRBV18 and TRBJ2-1, is NAGVMQNPRHLVRRRGQEARLRCSPMKGHSHVYWYRQLPEEGLKFMVYLQKENIIDESGMPKERFSAEFPKEGPSILRIQQVVRGDSAAYFCASSPRASGTNNEQFFGPGTRLTVL.

The count of this clone is one. V gene TRBV4-3 combines with J gene TRBJ1-6; no definite D call. V gave up 0 bases and J gave up 8 bases, with 11 bases separating them. This CDR3 is 15 amino acids long. Germline CDR1 LGHNA, CDR2 YSLEER. CDR3 amino acids: CASSQDRLRDSPLHF. CDR3 DNA: TGCGCCAGCAGCCAAGATCGGCTTCGGGATTCACCCCTCCACTTT.